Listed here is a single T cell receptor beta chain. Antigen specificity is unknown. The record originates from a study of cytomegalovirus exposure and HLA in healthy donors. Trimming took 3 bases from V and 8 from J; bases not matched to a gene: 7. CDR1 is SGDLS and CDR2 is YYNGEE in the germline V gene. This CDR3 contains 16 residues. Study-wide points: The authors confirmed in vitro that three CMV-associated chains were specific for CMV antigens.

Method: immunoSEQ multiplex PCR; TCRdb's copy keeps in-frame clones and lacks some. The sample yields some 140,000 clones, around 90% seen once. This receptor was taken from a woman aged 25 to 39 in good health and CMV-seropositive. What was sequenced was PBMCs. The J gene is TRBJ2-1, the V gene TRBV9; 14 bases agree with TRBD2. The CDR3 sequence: CASSGRLAGGPYEQFF. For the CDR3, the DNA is TGTGCCAGCAGCGGGAGACTAGCGGGAGGGCCATATGAGCAGTTCTTC.